This TCR beta chain came from a study of T cell responses to AZD1222 COVID-19 vaccine. Study observations and caveats: Clonal diversity was possibly underestimated, and white British individuals and females predominated among donors. Every sample of the repertoires postdated the peak T cell response. Vaccine-related CD4 TCRs covered spike, predominating at 160-218 and 743-854.

The analysis combined second doses at about 4 or about 12 weeks. Profiled with immunoSEQ multiplex PCR; TCRdb holds only in-frame clones, not every one. The sample contains 100,000 to 150,000 clones, 85% to 90% of which appear only once. Regarding this clone: Its antigen remains unknown.

The origin of this receptor is an adult who received the AZD1222 COVID-19 vaccine. The sample in question was peripheral blood, obtained 28 days after the second AZD1222 dose.

CDR3 bases: TGTGCCAGCAGTACTCTTCCGAAGAACACTGAAGCTTTCTTT. Translating it yields CASSTLPKNTEAFF. The V call is TRBV28, the J call TRBJ1-1, with D uncertain. The CDR3 loop spans 14 amino acids. Per the germline V gene, CDR1 is MDHEN and CDR2 is SYDVKM. The V end was cut by 5 bases, the J end by 1 base, with 11 bases between.